The sequence of this T cell receptor (beta chain) was determined in a study of blood T cells in healthy people across ages. This CDR3 contains 16 residues. V was clipped by 6 bases and J by 0 bases, with 20 bases between them. Germline V CDR1 and CDR2: DFQATT, SNEGSKA (reference sequence). The use of a sample-barcoded 5' primer and a J-beta primer mix characterized a second PCR of roughly 7 to 12 cycles. Each CDR3 protein is one row after TCRdb ran MiXCR on the 5' RACE reads. The table lists more than 500,000 distinct CDR3 sequences, 27% of them singletons. Each sample yielded at least 5.5 micrograms of PBMC total RNA. These data also formed part of another study, on T cells of mothers and their children.

This chain joins TRBV20-1 and TRBJ2-5, with a possible D match to TRBD1 (6 bases). This sequence originates from a boy aged 2 to 9 in good health. Material for sequencing was blood. The CDR3 protein is CSAPLPDRWYQETQYF. CDR3 DNA sequence: TGCAGTGCACCTCTTCCTGACAGGTGGTACCAAGAGACCCAGTACTTC.